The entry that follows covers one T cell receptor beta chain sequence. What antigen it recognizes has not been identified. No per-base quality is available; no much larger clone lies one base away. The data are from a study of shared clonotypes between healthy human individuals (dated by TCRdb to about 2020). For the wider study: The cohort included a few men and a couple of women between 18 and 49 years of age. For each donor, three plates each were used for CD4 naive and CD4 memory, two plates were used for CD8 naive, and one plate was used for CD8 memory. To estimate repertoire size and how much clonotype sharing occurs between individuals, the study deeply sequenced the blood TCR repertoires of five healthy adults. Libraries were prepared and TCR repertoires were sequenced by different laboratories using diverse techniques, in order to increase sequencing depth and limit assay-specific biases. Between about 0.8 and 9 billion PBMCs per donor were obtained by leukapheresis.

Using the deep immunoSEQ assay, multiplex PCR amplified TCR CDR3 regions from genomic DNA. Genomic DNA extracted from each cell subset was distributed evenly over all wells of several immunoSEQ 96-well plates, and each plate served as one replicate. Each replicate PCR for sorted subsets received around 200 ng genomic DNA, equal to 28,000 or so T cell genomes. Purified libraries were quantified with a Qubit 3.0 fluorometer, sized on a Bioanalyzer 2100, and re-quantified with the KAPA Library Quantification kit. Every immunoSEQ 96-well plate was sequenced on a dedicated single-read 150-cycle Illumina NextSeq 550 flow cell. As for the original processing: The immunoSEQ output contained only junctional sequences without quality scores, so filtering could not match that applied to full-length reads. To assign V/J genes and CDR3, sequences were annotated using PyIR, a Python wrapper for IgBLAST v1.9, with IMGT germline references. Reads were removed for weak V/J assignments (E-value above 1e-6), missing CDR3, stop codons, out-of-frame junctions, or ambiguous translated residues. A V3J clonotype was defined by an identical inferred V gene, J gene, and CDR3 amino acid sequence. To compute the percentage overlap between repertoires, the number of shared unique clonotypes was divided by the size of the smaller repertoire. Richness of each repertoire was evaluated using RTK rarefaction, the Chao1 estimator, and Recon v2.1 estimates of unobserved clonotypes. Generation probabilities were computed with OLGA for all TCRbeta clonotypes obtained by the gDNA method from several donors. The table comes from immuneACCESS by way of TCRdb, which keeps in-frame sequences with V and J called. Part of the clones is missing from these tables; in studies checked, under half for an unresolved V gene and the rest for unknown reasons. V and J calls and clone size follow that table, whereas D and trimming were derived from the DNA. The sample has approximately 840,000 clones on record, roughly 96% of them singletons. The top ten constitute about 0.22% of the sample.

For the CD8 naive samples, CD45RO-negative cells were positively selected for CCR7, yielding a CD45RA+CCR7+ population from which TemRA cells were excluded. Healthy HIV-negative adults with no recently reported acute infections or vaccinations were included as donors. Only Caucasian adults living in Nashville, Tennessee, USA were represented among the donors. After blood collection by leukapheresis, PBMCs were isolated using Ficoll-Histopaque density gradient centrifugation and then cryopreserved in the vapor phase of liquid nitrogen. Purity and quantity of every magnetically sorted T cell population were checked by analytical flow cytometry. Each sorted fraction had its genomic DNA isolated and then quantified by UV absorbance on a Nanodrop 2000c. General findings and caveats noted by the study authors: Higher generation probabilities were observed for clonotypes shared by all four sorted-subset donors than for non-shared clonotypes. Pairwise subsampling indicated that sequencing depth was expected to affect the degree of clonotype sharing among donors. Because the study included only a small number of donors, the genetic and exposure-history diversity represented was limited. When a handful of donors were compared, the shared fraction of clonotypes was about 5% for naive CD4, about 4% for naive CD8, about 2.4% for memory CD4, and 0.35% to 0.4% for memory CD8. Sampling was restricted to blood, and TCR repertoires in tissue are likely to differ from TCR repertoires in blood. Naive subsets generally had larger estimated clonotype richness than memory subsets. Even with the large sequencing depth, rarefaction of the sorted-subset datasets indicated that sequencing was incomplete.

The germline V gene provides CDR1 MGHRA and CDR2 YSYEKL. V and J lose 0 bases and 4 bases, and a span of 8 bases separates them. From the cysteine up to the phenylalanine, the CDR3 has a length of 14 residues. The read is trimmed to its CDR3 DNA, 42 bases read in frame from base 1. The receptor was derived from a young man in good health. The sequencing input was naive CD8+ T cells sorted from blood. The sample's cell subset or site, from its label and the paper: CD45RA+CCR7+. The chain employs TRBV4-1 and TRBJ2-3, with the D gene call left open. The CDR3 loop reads CASSQDGWSDTQYF. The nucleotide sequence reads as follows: TGCGCCAGCAGCCAAGATGGCTGGTCAGATACGCAGTATTTT.